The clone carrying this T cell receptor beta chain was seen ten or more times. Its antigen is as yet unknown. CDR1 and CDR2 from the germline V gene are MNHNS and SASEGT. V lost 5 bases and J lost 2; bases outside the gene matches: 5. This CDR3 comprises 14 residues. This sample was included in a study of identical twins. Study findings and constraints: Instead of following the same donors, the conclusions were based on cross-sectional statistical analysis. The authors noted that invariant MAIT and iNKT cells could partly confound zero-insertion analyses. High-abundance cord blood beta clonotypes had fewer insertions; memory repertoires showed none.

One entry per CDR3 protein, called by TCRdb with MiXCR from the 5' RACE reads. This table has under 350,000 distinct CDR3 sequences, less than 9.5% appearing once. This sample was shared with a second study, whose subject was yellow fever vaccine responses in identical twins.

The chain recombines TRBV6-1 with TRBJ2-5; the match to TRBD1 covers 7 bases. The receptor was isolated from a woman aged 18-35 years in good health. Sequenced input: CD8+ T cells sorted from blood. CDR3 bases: TGTGCCAGCAGTAATACAGGGGCGCAAGAGACCCAGTACTTC. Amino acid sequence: CASSNTGAQETQYF.